Included here is one T cell receptor (beta chain) sequence, with context. The sample belongs to a study of blood T cell repertoires in COVID-19. Across the study: The samples span acute and convalescent COVID-19 from the United States, Italy and Spain.

Germline-derived CDR1 and CDR2 are SGHTA and FQGNSA. The ends lost 5 bases at V and 6 bases at J; junction bases unmatched: 4. CDR3 length: 13 amino acids. This table comes from immunoSEQ multiplex PCR, and its TCRdb copy is limited to in-frame clones, with some not included. This repertoire shows more than 95,000 clones, around 86% found once; its top ten account for more than 6.5%. This sequence originates from a man at least 80 years old with active or convalescent COVID-19. The source material was peripheral blood. J is TRBJ1-5 and V is TRBV7-2; 7 bases match TRBD1. This chain's CDR3 is CASSRTGAQPQHF. CDR3 in DNA: TGTGCCAGCAGCCGTACAGGGGCTCAGCCCCAGCATTTT.